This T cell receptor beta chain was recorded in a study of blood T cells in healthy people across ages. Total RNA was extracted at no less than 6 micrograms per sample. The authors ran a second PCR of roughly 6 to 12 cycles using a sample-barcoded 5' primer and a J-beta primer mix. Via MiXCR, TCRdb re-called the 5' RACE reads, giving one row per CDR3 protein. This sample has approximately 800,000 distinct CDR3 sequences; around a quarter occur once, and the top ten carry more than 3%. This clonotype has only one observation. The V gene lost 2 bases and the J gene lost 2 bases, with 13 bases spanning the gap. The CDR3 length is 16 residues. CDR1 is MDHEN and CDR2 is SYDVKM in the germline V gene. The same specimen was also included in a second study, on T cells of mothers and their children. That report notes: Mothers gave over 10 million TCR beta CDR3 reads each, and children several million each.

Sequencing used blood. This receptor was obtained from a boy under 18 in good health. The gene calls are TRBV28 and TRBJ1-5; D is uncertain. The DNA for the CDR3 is TGTGCCAGCAGTTTAGCTACCGGCCAGGGCAATCAGCCCCAGCATTTT. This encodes CASSLATGQGNQPQHF.